The rows below give T cell receptor beta chains drawn from one sample of a study of T cells in Graves' hyperthyroidism and ophthalmopathy. TCRdb reprocessed the multiplex PCR reads via MiXCR and lists one record per CDR3 protein. The table includes about 530,000 distinct CDR3 sequences, about a sixth detected once. The specimen was blood. Every receptor here comes from a woman aged 18 to 35 with Graves' ophthalmopathy. Each CDR3 is given with its conserved first and last residue. The order of the fields is clone size, J gene, D gene, V gene, CDR3 protein, CDR3 DNA. D genes are given only for firm matches. Part of the rows lack a size; the others show once, few, many or a class for expanded clones.

abundance: many
j_gene: TRBJ1-5
d_gene: .
v_gene: TRBV28
CDR3aa: CASSYEGINQPQHF
CDR3nt: TGTGCCAGCAGTTACGAGGGCATCAATCAGCCCCAGCATTTT

abundance: many
j_gene: TRBJ2-1
d_gene: TRBD2
v_gene: TRBV18
CDR3aa: CASPPTGLAVRRYNEQFF
CDR3nt: TGTGCCAGCCCCCCCACGGGACTAGCGGTACGAAGGTACAATGAGCAGTTCTTC

abundance: many
j_gene: TRBJ2-5
d_gene: TRBD2
v_gene: TRBV3-1
CDR3aa: CASSPRLAGGMGGETQYF
CDR3nt: TGTGCCAGCAGCCCTAGACTAGCGGGAGGGATGGGCGGAGAGACCCAGTACTTC

abundance: .
j_gene: TRBJ2-1
d_gene: .
v_gene: TRBV7-2
CDR3aa: CASSLEGNPYNEQFF
CDR3nt: TGTGCCAGCAGCTTAGAGGGAAACCCCTACAATGAGCAGTTCTTC

abundance: .
j_gene: TRBJ2-7
d_gene: .
v_gene: TRBV5-5
CDR3aa: CASSLRGGALNPSNYEQYF
CDR3nt: TGTGCCAGCAGCTTGAGAGGCGGGGCCCTTAACCCATCTAACTACGAGCAGTACTTC

abundance: .
j_gene: TRBJ2-2
d_gene: TRBD1
v_gene: TRBV19
CDR3aa: CASSDEQGAGTGELFF
CDR3nt: TGTGCCAGTAGCGATGAACAGGGGGCGGGGACCGGGGAGCTGTTTTTT

abundance: many
j_gene: TRBJ1-5
d_gene: .
v_gene: TRBV7-6
CDR3aa: CASSLAGDGSNQPQHF
CDR3nt: TGTGCCAGCAGCTTAGCGGGGGACGGTAGCAATCAGCCCCAGCATTTT

abundance: many
j_gene: TRBJ2-1
d_gene: .
v_gene: TRBV5-1
CDR3aa: CASSQEYSAAVNEQFF
CDR3nt: TGCGCCAGCAGCCAGGAATACTCGGCCGCGGTCAATGAGCAGTTCTTC

abundance: .
j_gene: TRBJ2-3
d_gene: TRBD2
v_gene: TRBV5-1
CDR3aa: CASSPSSGGASDTQYF
CDR3nt: TGCGCCAGCAGCCCGTCTAGCGGGGGGGCGTCAGATACGCAGTATTTT

abundance: many
j_gene: TRBJ2-3
d_gene: .
v_gene: TRBV27
CDR3aa: CASSFLRTQGTDTQYF
CDR3nt: TGTGCCAGCAGTTTTCTCCGGACCCAAGGCACAGATACGCAGTATTTT

abundance: .
j_gene: TRBJ2-2
d_gene: .
v_gene: TRBV12-3/TRBV12-4
CDR3aa: CASSFGRLDTGELFF
CDR3nt: TGTGCCAGCAGTTTCGGTCGCTTGGACACCGGGGAGCTGTTTTTT

abundance: many
j_gene: TRBJ1-1
d_gene: .
v_gene: TRBV3-1
CDR3aa: CASSQDTLNTEAFF
CDR3nt: TGTGCCAGCAGCCAAGACACCTTGAACACTGAAGCTTTCTTT

abundance: .
j_gene: TRBJ1-5
d_gene: .
v_gene: TRBV19
CDR3aa: CASRPGLGSNQPQHF
CDR3nt: TGTGCCAGTAGGCCGGGACTGGGAAGCAATCAGCCCCAGCATTTT

abundance: many
j_gene: TRBJ1-6
d_gene: .
v_gene: TRBV12-3/TRBV12-4
CDR3aa: CASSFGTARSPLHF
CDR3nt: TGTGCCAGCAGTTTCGGGACCGCTAGATCACCCCTCCACTTT

abundance: many
j_gene: TRBJ2-7
d_gene: TRBD1
v_gene: TRBV20-1
CDR3aa: CSASEGTVSYEQYF
CDR3nt: TGCAGTGCATCAGAAGGGACAGTCTCCTACGAGCAGTACTTC

abundance: many
j_gene: TRBJ1-1
d_gene: .
v_gene: TRBV11-2
CDR3aa: CASSLATWRQRDTEAFF
CDR3nt: TGTGCCAGCAGCTTAGCCACGTGGAGACAACGGGACACTGAAGCTTTCTTT

abundance: few
j_gene: TRBJ2-1
d_gene: TRBD2
v_gene: TRBV18
CDR3aa: CASSPPGLAGNSYNEQFF
CDR3nt: TGTGCCAGCTCACCACCAGGACTAGCGGGAAACTCCTACAATGAGCAGTTCTTC

abundance: many
j_gene: TRBJ1-3
d_gene: .
v_gene: TRBV30
CDR3aa: CAWTGPVSGNTIYF
CDR3nt: TGTGCCTGGACGGGACCGGTCTCTGGAAACACCATATATTTT

abundance: many
j_gene: TRBJ2-1
d_gene: TRBD2
v_gene: TRBV28
CDR3aa: CASSFGTSGGDEQFF
CDR3nt: TGTGCCAGCAGTTTCGGGACTAGCGGGGGTGATGAGCAGTTCTTC

abundance: few
j_gene: TRBJ2-3
d_gene: .
v_gene: TRBV7-8
CDR3aa: CASSPVLGGTDTQYF
CDR3nt: TGTGCCAGCAGCCCAGTTCTGGGGGGCACAGATACGCAGTATTTT

abundance: .
j_gene: TRBJ2-1
d_gene: .
v_gene: TRBV12-5
CDR3aa: CASGLTAYNEQFF
CDR3nt: TGTGCTAGTGGTTTGACAGCCTACAATGAGCAGTTCTTC

abundance: many
j_gene: TRBJ1-5
d_gene: TRBD1
v_gene: TRBV7-9
CDR3aa: CASSLARDRGRIRSNQPQHF
CDR3nt: TGTGCCAGCAGCTTAGCCAGGGACAGGGGCAGGATCCGGAGCAATCAGCCCCAGCATTTT

abundance: many
j_gene: TRBJ2-4
d_gene: TRBD1
v_gene: TRBV18
CDR3aa: CASSPPRDRENIQYF
CDR3nt: TGTGCCAGCTCACCACCCCGGGACAGGGAAAACATTCAGTACTTC

abundance: many
j_gene: TRBJ2-5
d_gene: TRBD1
v_gene: TRBV7-7
CDR3aa: CASSLSGTGSETQYF
CDR3nt: TGTGCTAGCAGCTTATCCGGGACAGGGTCGGAGACCCAGTACTTC

abundance: .
j_gene: TRBJ2-5
d_gene: TRBD2
v_gene: TRBV20-1
CDR3aa: CSASFLAGRSETQYF
CDR3nt: TGCAGTGCTAGCTTCCTAGCGGGGAGGTCAGAGACCCAGTACTTC

abundance: many
j_gene: TRBJ2-2
d_gene: TRBD1
v_gene: TRBV5-1
CDR3aa: CASSLAAQGAGELFF
CDR3nt: TGCGCCAGCAGCTTGGCCGCTCAGGGGGCCGGGGAGCTGTTTTTT

abundance: many
j_gene: TRBJ1-1
d_gene: .
v_gene: TRBV3-1
CDR3aa: CASSRRVNTEAFF
CDR3nt: TGTGCCAGCAGCCGTAGGGTGAACACTGAAGCTTTCTTT

abundance: many
j_gene: TRBJ1-1
d_gene: .
v_gene: TRBV5-1
CDR3aa: CASSAYDSLTMNTEAFF
CDR3nt: TGCGCCAGCAGCGCTTATGACAGCCTTACCATGAACACTGAAGCTTTCTTT

abundance: many
j_gene: TRBJ2-7
d_gene: TRBD1
v_gene: TRBV6-1
CDR3aa: CASTLDRVSPYEQYF
CDR3nt: TGTGCCAGCACCCTGGACAGGGTTTCTCCCTACGAGCAGTACTTC

abundance: few
j_gene: TRBJ1-2
d_gene: .
v_gene: TRBV7-9
CDR3aa: CASSLGGWQGNGYTF
CDR3nt: TGTGCCAGCAGCTTAGGGGGGTGGCAGGGTAATGGCTACACCTTC

abundance: .
j_gene: TRBJ2-1
d_gene: .
v_gene: TRBV10-2
CDR3aa: CASSEKRRFSYNEQFF
CDR3nt: TGCGCCAGCAGTGAGAAGCGGAGGTTCTCCTACAATGAGCAGTTCTTC

abundance: .
j_gene: TRBJ1-1
d_gene: TRBD1
v_gene: TRBV9
CDR3aa: CASSPPGQGFTEAFF
CDR3nt: TGTGCCAGCAGCCCACCGGGACAGGGCTTTACTGAAGCTTTCTTT

abundance: many
j_gene: TRBJ1-2
d_gene: .
v_gene: TRBV28
CDR3aa: CASTTGFHGYTF
CDR3nt: TGTGCCAGCACCACAGGGTTCCATGGCTACACCTTC

abundance: .
j_gene: TRBJ1-1
d_gene: .
v_gene: TRBV19
CDR3aa: CASSIGRHLNTEAFF
CDR3nt: TGTGCCAGTAGTATCGGAAGACACCTGAACACTGAAGCTTTCTTT

abundance: few
j_gene: TRBJ2-7
d_gene: .
v_gene: TRBV27
CDR3aa: CASSIGGPAYEQYF
CDR3nt: TGTGCCAGCAGTATCGGGGGGCCAGCCTACGAGCAGTACTTC

abundance: few
j_gene: TRBJ2-1
d_gene: .
v_gene: TRBV27
CDR3aa: CASSSPSRDNEQFF
CDR3nt: TGTGCCAGCAGTTCCCCCTCTAGGGACAATGAGCAGTTCTTC

abundance: .
j_gene: TRBJ2-7
d_gene: .
v_gene: TRBV7-2
CDR3aa: CASSLGPMQYF
CDR3nt: TGTGCCAGCAGCCTAGGCCCTATGCAGTACTTC

abundance: .
j_gene: TRBJ2-1
d_gene: TRBD2
v_gene: TRBV28
CDR3aa: CASSFGLAGVGNEQFF
CDR3nt: TGTGCCAGCAGTTTCGGACTAGCGGGAGTGGGTAATGAGCAGTTCTTC

abundance: .
j_gene: TRBJ1-6
d_gene: .
v_gene: TRBV6-1
CDR3aa: CASRVGANSPLHF
CDR3nt: TGTGCCAGCAGAGTTGGAGCTAATTCACCCCTCCACTTT

abundance: many
j_gene: TRBJ1-2
d_gene: .
v_gene: TRBV28
CDR3aa: CASSLRGSSYGYTF
CDR3nt: TGTGCCAGCAGTTTACGGGGGTCGTCCTATGGCTACACCTTC

abundance: many
j_gene: TRBJ2-7
d_gene: .
v_gene: TRBV20-1
CDR3aa: CSARVPSSYEQYF
CDR3nt: TGCAGTGCTAGAGTTCCGAGCTCCTACGAGCAGTACTTC

abundance: many
j_gene: TRBJ1-1
d_gene: .
v_gene: TRBV4-1
CDR3aa: CASSQAHTEAFF
CDR3nt: TGCGCCAGCAGCCAAGCTCACACTGAAGCTTTCTTT

abundance: many
j_gene: TRBJ1-3
d_gene: .
v_gene: TRBV30
CDR3aa: CASFAGFSGNTIYF
CDR3nt: TGTGCCTCATTCGCCGGGTTCTCTGGAAACACCATATATTTT

abundance: many
j_gene: TRBJ2-7
d_gene: .
v_gene: TRBV18
CDR3aa: CASSRGTYEQYF
CDR3nt: TGTGCCAGCTCACGCGGGACCTACGAGCAGTACTTC

abundance: many
j_gene: TRBJ1-3
d_gene: .
v_gene: TRBV27
CDR3aa: CASSPDSGNTIYF
CDR3nt: TGTGCCAGCAGCCCCGACAGCGGAAACACCATATATTTT

abundance: many
j_gene: TRBJ1-1
d_gene: .
v_gene: TRBV14
CDR3aa: CASSTQERPSPAFF
CDR3nt: TGTGCCAGCAGCACTCAGGAACGCCCCAGCCCAGCTTTCTTT

abundance: .
j_gene: TRBJ2-3
d_gene: TRBD2
v_gene: TRBV20-1
CDR3aa: CSATIIIAGDTDTQYF
CDR3nt: TGCAGTGCTACTATTATTATAGCGGGAGACACAGATACGCAGTATTTT

abundance: many
j_gene: TRBJ2-3
d_gene: .
v_gene: TRBV2
CDR3aa: CASSGSATDTQYF
CDR3nt: TGTGCCAGCAGTGGAAGCGCCACAGATACGCAGTATTTT

abundance: .
j_gene: TRBJ2-1
d_gene: TRBD1
v_gene: TRBV19
CDR3aa: CASSGIGTGHNEQFF
CDR3nt: TGTGCCAGTAGTGGAATCGGGACAGGGCACAATGAGCAGTTCTTC

abundance: many
j_gene: TRBJ2-7
d_gene: .
v_gene: TRBV7-4
CDR3aa: CASRVDPLYEQYF
CDR3nt: TGTGCCAGCAGGGTGGATCCCCTCTACGAGCAGTACTTC

abundance: .
j_gene: TRBJ1-1
d_gene: .
v_gene: TRBV5-1
CDR3aa: CASSEREGPLNTEAFF
CDR3nt: TGCGCCAGCAGCGAACGAGAGGGACCCTTGAACACTGAAGCTTTCTTT

abundance: few
j_gene: TRBJ1-4
d_gene: .
v_gene: TRBV27
CDR3aa: CASSSRLKTSEKLFF
CDR3nt: TGTGCCAGCAGTTCTCGACTCAAAACTTCTGAAAAACTGTTTTTT

abundance: many
j_gene: TRBJ2-7
d_gene: .
v_gene: TRBV7-9
CDR3aa: CASSPDSPYEQYF
CDR3nt: TGTGCCAGCAGCCCAGACAGTCCCTACGAGCAGTACTTC

abundance: .
j_gene: TRBJ1-1
d_gene: .
v_gene: TRBV12-3/TRBV12-4
CDR3aa: CASSQAPPEAFF
CDR3nt: TGTGCCAGCAGCCAGGCGCCCCCTGAAGCTTTCTTT

abundance: many
j_gene: TRBJ2-1
d_gene: TRBD2
v_gene: TRBV3-1
CDR3aa: CASSRTSGSNEQFF
CDR3nt: TGTGCCAGCAGCCGCACCAGCGGGAGCAATGAGCAGTTCTTC

abundance: many
j_gene: TRBJ2-3
d_gene: TRBD2
v_gene: TRBV30
CDR3aa: CAWSSGGGLTDTQYF
CDR3nt: TGTGCCTGGAGTTCGGGAGGAGGGCTCACAGATACGCAGTATTTT

abundance: .
j_gene: TRBJ1-5
d_gene: .
v_gene: TRBV28
CDR3aa: CASSLWIQPQHF
CDR3nt: TGTGCCAGCAGTTTATGGATTCAGCCCCAGCATTTT

abundance: many
j_gene: TRBJ1-1
d_gene: .
v_gene: TRBV12-3/TRBV12-4
CDR3aa: CASSLRRAAFF
CDR3nt: TGTGCCAGCAGTTTAAGGAGGGCGGCTTTCTTT

abundance: many
j_gene: TRBJ2-1
d_gene: .
v_gene: TRBV27
CDR3aa: CASSNRGNEQFF
CDR3nt: TGTGCCAGCAGTAATAGAGGCAATGAGCAGTTCTTC